This T cell receptor beta chain was sequenced for a study of blood T cell repertoires in COVID-19. Study overall: Some COVID-19 samples were acute and others convalescent; all came from the United States, Italy and Spain. From T cells, B-cell-depleted T cells, or PBMCs came the material, which was cDNA or gDNA.

In the source study's methods: Estimation of nucleated cell counts was performed using reference gene primer amplification. Data came from immunoSEQ multiplex PCR; TCRdb stores just in-frame clones and leaves some out. V and J calls and clone size are copied from that table; D and trimming were computed from the DNA. The table lists 55,000 to 75,000 clones, 70% to 80% of them singletons. This CDR3 region has 14 residues. Germline-derived CDR1 and CDR2 are KGHDR and SFDVKD. J was trimmed by 0 bases and V by 10 bases; bases with no gene match: 3. Material: peripheral blood. The chain combines TRBV24-1 with TRBJ2-2, with 8 positions matching TRBD1. The source is a human donor in a cohort sampled during active COVID-19. This chain's CDR3 is CATMDRANTGELFF. The CDR3 DNA reads TGTGCCACGATGGACAGGGCGAACACCGGGGAGCTGTTTTTT.